The text below deals with one TCR beta chain. Its antigen is unidentified. These data come from a study of T cell clones after liver transplantation. Study-wide context: TCRbeta sequencing after a pre-transplant mixed lymphocyte reaction identified graft-donor-reactive clones, later tracked in post-transplant blood. Study-level findings and limits: Graft donor-reactive T cells possibly entered the graft instead of undergoing deletion. Post-transplant, graft-donor-reactive CD4 TCRbeta sequences in blood dropped significantly in most of the 8 subjects.

Sequenced by immunoSEQ multiplex PCR; TCRdb stores in-frame clones only, minus some. The table lists over 25,000 clones, more than 90% of them singletons. The germline V gene has CDR1 WNHNN and CDR2 SYGVQD (reference sequence). The CDR3 consists of 13 residues. V lost 2 bases, J lost 5 bases, and 10 bases lay in between. The V call is TRBV10-1, the J call TRBJ2-7; D remains unclear. The sequences come from CD8+ T cells from blood, collected 12 months after liver transplant. This receptor was taken from a human patient who received a liver transplant. Some T cells may be the graft donor's. The CDR3 is CASSENPLDEQYF. For the CDR3, the DNA is TGCGCCAGCAGTGAGAACCCACTGGACGAGCAGTACTTC.